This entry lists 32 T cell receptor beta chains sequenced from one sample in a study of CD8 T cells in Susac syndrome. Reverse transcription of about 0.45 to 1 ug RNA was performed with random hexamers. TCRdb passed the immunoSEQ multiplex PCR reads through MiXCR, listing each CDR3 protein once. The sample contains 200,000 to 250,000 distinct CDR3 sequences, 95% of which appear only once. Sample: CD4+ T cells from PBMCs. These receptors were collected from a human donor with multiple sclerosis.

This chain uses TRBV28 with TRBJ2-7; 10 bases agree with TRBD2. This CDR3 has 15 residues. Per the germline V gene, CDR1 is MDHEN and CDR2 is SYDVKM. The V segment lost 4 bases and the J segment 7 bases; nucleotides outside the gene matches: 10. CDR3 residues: CASSSEAGGKREQYF. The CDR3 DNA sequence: TGTGCCAGCAGTTCGGAAGCGGGAGGGAAGAGGGAGCAGTACTTC.

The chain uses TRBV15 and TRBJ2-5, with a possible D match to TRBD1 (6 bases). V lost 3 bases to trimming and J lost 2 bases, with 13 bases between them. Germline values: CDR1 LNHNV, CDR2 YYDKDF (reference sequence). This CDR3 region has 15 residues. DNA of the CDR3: TGTGCCACCAGCAGTACAGGACAGAGTCAAGAGACCCAGTACTTC. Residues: CATSSTGQSQETQYF.

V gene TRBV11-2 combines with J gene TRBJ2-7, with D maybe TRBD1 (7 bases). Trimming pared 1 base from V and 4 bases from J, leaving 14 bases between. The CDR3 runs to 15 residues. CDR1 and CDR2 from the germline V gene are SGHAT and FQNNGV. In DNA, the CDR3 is TGTGCCAGCAGCTTAGGTGGAGGGGGCGCGTACGAGCAGTACTTC. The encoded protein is CASSLGGGGAYEQYF.

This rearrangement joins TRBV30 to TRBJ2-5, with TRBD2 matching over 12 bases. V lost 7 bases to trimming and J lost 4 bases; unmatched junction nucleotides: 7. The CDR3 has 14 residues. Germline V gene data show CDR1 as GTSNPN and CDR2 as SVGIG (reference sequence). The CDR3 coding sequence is TGTGCCTTGGTGACTAGCGGGAGTCGAGAGACCCAGTACTTC. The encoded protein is CALVTSGSRETQYF.

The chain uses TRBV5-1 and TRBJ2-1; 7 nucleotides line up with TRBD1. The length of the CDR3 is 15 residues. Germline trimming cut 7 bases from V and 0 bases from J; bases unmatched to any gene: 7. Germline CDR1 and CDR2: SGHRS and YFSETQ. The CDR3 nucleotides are TGCGCCAGCGCTGGAGGACAGGCCTCCTACAATGAGCAGTTCTTC. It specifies CASAGGQASYNEQFF.

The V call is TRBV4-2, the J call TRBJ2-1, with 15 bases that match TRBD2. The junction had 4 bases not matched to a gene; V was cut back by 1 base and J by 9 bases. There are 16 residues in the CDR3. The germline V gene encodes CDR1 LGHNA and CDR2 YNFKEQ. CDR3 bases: TGTGCCAGCAGCCAAGCGGGACTAGCGGGAGGTGGTGAGCAGTTCTTC. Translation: CASSQAGLAGGGEQFF.

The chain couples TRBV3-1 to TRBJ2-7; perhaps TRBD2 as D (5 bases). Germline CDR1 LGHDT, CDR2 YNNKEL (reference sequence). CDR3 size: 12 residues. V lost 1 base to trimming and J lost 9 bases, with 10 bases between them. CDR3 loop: CASSQGETRQYF. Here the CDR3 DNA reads TGTGCCAGCAGCCAAGGGGAGACGAGGCAGTACTTC.

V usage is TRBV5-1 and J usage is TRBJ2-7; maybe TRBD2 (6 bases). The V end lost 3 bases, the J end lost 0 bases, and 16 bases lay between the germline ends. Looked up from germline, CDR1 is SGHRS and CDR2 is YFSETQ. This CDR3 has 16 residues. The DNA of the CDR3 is TGCGCCAGCAGCTCGGGACTGCACGCGACCTCCTACGAGCAGTACTTC. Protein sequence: CASSSGLHATSYEQYF.

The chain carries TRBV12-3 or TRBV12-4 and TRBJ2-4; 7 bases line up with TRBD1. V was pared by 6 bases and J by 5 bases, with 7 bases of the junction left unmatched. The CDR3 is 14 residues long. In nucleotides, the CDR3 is TGTGCCAGCAGCCTTGGACAGGACGAAAACATTCAGTACTTC. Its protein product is CASSLGQDENIQYF.

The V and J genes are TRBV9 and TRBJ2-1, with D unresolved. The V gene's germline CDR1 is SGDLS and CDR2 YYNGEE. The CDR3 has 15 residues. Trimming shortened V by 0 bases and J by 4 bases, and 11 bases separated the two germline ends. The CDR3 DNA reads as TGTGCCAGCAGCGTAGCTGTGGTGGGGTACAATGAGCAGTTCTTC. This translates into CASSVAVVGYNEQFF.

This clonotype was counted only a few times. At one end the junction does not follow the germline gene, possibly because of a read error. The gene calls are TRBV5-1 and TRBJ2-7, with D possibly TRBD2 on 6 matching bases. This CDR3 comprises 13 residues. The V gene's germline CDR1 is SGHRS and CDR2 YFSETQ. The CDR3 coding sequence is TGTGCCAGCAGTCTCGGCGGGACCTACGAGCAGTACTTC. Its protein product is CASSLGGTYEQYF.

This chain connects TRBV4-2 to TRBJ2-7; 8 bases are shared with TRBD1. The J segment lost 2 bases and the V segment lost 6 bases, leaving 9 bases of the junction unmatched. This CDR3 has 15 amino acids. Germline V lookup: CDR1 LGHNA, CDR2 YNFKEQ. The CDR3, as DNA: TGTGCCAGCAGTCTTGGACAGGGCCTGACCTACGAGCAGTACTTC. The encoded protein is CASSLGQGLTYEQYF.

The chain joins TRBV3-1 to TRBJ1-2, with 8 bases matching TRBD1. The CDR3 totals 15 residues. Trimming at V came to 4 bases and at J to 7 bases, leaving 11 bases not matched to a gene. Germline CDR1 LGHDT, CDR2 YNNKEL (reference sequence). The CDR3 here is CASSLGTGPAGGYTF. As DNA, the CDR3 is TGTGCCAGCAGCCTGGGGACAGGCCCGGCGGGTGGCTACACCTTC. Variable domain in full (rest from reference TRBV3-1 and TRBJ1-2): DTAVSQTPKYLVTQMGNDKSIKCEQNLGHDTMYWYKQDSKKFLKIMFSYNNKELIINETVPNRFSPKSPDKAHLNLHINSLELGDSAVYFCASSLGTGPAGGYTFGSGTRLTVV.

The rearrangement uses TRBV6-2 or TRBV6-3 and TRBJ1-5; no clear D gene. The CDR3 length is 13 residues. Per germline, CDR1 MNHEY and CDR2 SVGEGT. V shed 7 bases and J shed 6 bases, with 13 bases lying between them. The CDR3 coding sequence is TGTGCCAGCAATATGGGCGCGGCTCAGCCCCAGCATTTT. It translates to CASNMGAAQPQHF.

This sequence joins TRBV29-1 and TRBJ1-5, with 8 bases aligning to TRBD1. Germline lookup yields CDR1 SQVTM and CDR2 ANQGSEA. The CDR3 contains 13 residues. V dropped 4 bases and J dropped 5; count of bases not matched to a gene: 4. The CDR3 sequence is CSVVDREDQPQHF. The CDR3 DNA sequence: TGCAGCGTTGTGGACAGGGAAGATCAGCCCCAGCATTTT.

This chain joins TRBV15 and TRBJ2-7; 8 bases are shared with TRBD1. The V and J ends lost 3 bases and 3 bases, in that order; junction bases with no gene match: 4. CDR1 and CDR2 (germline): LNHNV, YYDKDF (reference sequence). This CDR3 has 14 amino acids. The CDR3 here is CATSSRDRSYEQYF. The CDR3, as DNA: TGTGCCACCAGCAGCCGGGACAGGAGCTACGAGCAGTACTTC.

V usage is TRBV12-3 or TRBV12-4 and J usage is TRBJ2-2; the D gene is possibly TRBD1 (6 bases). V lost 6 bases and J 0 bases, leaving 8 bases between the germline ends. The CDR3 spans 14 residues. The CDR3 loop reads CASRRTANTGELFF. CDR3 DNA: TGTGCCAGCAGAAGGACAGCGAACACCGGGGAGCTGTTTTTT.

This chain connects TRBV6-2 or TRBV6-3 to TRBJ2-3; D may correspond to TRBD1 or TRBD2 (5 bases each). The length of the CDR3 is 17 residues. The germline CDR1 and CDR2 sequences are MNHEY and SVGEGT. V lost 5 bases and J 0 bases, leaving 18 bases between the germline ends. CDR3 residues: CASSRQLTGPSTDTQYF. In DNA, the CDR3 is TGTGCCAGCAGTCGCCAACTAACGGGGCCCAGCACAGATACGCAGTATTTT.

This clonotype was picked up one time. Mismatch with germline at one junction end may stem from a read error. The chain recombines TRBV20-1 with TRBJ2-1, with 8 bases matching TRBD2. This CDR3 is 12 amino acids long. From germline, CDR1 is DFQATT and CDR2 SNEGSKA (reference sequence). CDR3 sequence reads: CSARRLGGLDLF. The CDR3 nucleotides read TGCAGTGCTAGAAGGCTCGGGGGACTAGACCTCTTC.

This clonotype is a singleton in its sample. The CDR3 sequence is CATKAWDSDEQFF. In DNA form, the CDR3 reads TGTGCCACCAAAGCCTGGGATTCCGATGAGCAGTTCTTC. J is TRBJ2-1 and V is TRBV24-1; D gene ambiguous. The CDR3 sequence is 13 residues long. Trimming removed 8 bases from V and 8 bases from J, with 15 bases in between. The germline gives CDR1 KGHDR, CDR2 SFDVKD.

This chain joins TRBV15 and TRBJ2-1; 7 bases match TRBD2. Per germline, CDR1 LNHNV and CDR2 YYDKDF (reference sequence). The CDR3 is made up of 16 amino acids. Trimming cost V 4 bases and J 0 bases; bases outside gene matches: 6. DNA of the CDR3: TGTGCCACCAGCACTCGAGCGGGAAACTCCTACAATGAGCAGTTCTTC. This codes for CATSTRAGNSYNEQFF.

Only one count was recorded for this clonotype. CDR3 bases: TGTGCCAGCAGCCAAGGAGGTGGGACCGAGCAGTACTTC. Translation gives CASSQGGGTEQYF. The chain employs TRBV3-1 and TRBJ2-7; D tentatively fits TRBD1 or TRBD2 (5 bases each). Germline V gene data show CDR1 as LGHDT and CDR2 as YNNKEL (reference sequence). Trimming took off 1 base at V and 6 bases at J, with 10 bases between the two ends. The CDR3 totals 13 residues.

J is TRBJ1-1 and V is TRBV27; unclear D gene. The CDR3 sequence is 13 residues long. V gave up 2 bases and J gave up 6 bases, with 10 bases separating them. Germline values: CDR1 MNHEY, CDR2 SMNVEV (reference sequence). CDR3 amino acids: CASSLIGRAEAFF. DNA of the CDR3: TGTGCCAGCAGTTTAATAGGTCGGGCTGAAGCTTTCTTT.

In nucleotides, the CDR3 is TGTGCCAGCAGCGTGACAGGGAACTACAATGAGCAGTTCTTC. This translates into CASSVTGNYNEQFF. This sequence joins TRBV9 and TRBJ2-1; 7 bases map to TRBD1. The CDR3 is made up of 14 amino acids. Germline assignment: CDR1 SGDLS and CDR2 YYNGEE. After removal of 2 bases from V and 3 bases from J, the junction contained 2 bases not matched to a gene.

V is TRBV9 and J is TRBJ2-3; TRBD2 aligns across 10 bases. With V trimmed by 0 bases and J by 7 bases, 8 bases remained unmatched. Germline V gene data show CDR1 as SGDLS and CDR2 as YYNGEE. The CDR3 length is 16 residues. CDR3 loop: CASSVDASGSVNTQYF. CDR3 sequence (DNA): TGTGCCAGCAGCGTAGATGCTAGCGGGAGTGTAAATACGCAGTATTTT. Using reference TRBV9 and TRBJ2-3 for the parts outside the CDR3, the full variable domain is DSGVTQTPKHLITATGQRVTLRCSPRSGDLSVYWYQQSLDQGLQFLIQYYNGEERAKGNILERFSAQQFPDLHSELNLSSLELGDSALYFCASSVDASGSVNTQYFGPGTRLTVL.

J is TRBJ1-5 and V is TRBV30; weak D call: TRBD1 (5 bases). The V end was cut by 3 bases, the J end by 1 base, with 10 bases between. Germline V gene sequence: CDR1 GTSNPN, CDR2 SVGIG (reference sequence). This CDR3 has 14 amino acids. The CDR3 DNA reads TGTGCCTGGAGAGAGGGGTTAAGCAATCAGCCCCAGCATTTT. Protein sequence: CAWREGLSNQPQHF.

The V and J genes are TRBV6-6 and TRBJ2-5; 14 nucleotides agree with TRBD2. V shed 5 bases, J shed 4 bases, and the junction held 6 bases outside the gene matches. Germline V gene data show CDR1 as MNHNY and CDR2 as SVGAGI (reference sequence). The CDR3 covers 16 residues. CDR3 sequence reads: CASSATSGRAIETQYF. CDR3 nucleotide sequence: TGTGCCAGCAGTGCGACTAGCGGGAGGGCTATAGAGACCCAGTACTTC.

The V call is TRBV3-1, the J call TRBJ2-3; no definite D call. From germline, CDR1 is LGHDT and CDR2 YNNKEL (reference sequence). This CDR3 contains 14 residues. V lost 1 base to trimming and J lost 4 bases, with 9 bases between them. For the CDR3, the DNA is TGTGCCAGCAGCCAAGGAGGTGGCGCAGATACGCAGTATTTT. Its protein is CASSQGGGADTQYF.

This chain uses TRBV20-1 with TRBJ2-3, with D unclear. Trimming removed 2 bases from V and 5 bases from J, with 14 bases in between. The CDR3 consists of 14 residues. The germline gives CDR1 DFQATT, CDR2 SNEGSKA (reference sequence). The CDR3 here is CSARLPGRQDTQYF. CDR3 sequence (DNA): TGCAGTGCTAGACTCCCAGGCCGGCAAGATACGCAGTATTTT.

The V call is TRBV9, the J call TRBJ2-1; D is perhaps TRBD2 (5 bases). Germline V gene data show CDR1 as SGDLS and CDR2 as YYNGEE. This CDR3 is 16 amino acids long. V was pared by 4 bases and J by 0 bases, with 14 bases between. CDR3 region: CASSSRGWSSYNEQFF. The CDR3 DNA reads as TGTGCCAGCAGCTCACGGGGATGGAGCTCCTACAATGAGCAGTTCTTC.

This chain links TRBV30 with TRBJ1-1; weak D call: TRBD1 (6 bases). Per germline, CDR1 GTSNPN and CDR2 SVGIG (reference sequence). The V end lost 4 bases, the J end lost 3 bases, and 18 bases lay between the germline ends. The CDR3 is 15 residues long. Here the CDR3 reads CAWTGFGGRDTEAFF. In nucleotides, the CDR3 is TGTGCCTGGACTGGGTTCGGGGGGCGTGACACTGAAGCTTTCTTT.

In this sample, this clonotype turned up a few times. The CDR3 nucleotides are TGTGCCAGCAGCGCGGCGGGGCCCAGGGATAATTCACCCCTCCACTTT. Its translation: CASSAAGPRDNSPLHF. This chain uses TRBV9 with TRBJ1-6; D is possibly TRBD1 (5 bases). This CDR3 has 16 amino acids. Trimming left V 3 bases short and J 5 bases short, with 15 bases between. Germline V gives CDR1 SGDLS, CDR2 YYNGEE.